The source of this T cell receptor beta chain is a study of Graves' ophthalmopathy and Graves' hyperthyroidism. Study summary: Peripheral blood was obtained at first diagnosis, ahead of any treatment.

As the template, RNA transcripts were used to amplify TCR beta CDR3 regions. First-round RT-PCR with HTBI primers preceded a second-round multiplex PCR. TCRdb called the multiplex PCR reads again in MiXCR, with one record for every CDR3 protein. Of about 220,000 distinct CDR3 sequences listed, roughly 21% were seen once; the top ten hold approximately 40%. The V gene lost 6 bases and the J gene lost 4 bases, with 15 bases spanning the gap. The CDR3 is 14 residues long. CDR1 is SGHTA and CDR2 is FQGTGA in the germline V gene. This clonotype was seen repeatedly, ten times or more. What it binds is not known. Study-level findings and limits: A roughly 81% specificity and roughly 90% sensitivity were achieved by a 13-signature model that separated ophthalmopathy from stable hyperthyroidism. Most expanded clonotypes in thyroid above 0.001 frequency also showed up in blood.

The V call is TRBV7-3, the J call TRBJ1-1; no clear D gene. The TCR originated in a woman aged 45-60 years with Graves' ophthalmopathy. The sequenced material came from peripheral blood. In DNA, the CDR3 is TGTGCCAGCAGACCCGACCCCCAAACCACTGAAGCTTTCTTT. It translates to CASRPDPQTTEAFF.